This TCR beta chain originates from a study of blood T cell repertoires in COVID-19. At the level of the study: Researchers got acute and convalescent COVID-19 samples from the United States, Italy and Spain.

In the source study's methods: Nucleated cell number was recorded as an estimate derived from reference gene primer amplification. Profiled with immunoSEQ multiplex PCR; TCRdb holds only in-frame clones, not every one. That table furnishes V, J and clone size, whereas the DNA furnished D and trimming. The sample lists around 60,000 clones, nearly 90% occurring once. CDR3 length: 14 residues. V lost 2 bases and J 8 bases, leaving 16 bases between the germline ends. Germline CDR1 reads SGHRS; CDR2 reads YFSETQ. This TCR was recovered from a man in his sixties or seventies with acute or convalescent COVID-19. The J gene is TRBJ1-2, the V gene TRBV5-1; D may be TRBD1 (6 bases). Sequenced input: peripheral blood. The CDR3: CASSFRQDPRGYTF. The CDR3 nucleotides read TGCGCCAGCAGCTTCAGACAGGACCCTCGAGGCTACACCTTC.